This T cell receptor (beta chain) originates from a study of PD-1 blockade in classical Hodgkin lymphoma. Across the whole study: Intravenous delivery of nivolumab at 3 mg/kg to patients occurred every 2 weeks. Study-level points and caveats: CD4+ TCR diversity, unlike CD8+, climbed significantly by C4D1. Anyone who began nivolumab under 1 year after ASCT was excluded. Newly diagnosed patients were reported to exhibit reduced baseline TCR diversity relative to healthy donors.

Using immunoSEQ multiplex PCR, the repertoire was profiled, and TCRdb retains in-frame clones only, with some absent. The data show about 60,000 clones, with under 95% seen just once and 10% held by the top ten. The time point here: cycle 4 day 1 (C4D1), after 5 to 7 weeks of nivolumab. Every patient had relapsed following autologous stem cell transplantation, and cohorts differed in brentuximab vedotin exposure. A remark on this clone: Its specificity is not known.

This CDR3 comprises 14 residues. The V and J ends lost 4 bases and 2 bases respectively, with 12 bases between them. Germline CDR1 is MNHEY and CDR2 is SVGAGI. The rearrangement joins TRBV6-5 to TRBJ2-7, with TRBD1 as a possible D gene (6 bases). The clonotype was recovered from a human donor with classical Hodgkin lymphoma. This sample comprised peripheral blood mononuclear cells (PBMCs), obtained before the fourth cycle of nivolumab. CDR3 nucleotides: TGTGCCAGCAGTTCCGGGACAAGCGCCTACGAGCAGTACTTC. It is translated as CASSSGTSAYEQYF.